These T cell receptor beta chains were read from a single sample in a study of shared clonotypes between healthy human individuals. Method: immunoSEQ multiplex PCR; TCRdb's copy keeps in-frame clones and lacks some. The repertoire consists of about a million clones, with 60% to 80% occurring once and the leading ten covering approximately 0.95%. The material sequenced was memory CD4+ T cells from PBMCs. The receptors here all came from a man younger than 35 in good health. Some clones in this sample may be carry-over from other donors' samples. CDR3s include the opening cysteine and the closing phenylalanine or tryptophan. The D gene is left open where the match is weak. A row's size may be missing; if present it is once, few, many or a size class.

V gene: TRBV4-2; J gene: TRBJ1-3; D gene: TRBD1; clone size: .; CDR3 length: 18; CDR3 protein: CASSQDRAGGISGNTIYF; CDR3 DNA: TGTGCCAGCAGCCAAGATCGGGCAGGGGGTATCTCTGGAAACACCATATATTTT
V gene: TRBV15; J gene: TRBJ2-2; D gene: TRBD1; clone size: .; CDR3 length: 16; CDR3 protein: CATYQGQGANTGELFF; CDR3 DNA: TGTGCCACCTACCAGGGACAGGGCGCGAACACCGGGGAGCTGTTTTTT
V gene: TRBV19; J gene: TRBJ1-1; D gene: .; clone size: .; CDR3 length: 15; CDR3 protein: CASTQGGGWDTEAFF; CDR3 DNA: TGTGCCAGTACCCAAGGGGGGGGCTGGGACACTGAAGCTTTCTTT
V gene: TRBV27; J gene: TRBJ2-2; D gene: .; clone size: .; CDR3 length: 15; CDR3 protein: CASSLRGVNTGELFF; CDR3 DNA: TGTGCCAGCAGTCTCCGAGGGGTAAACACCGGGGAGCTGTTTTTT
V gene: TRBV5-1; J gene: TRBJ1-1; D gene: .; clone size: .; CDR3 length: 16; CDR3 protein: CASSLAGGAGNTEAFF; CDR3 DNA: TGCGCCAGCAGCTTGGCCGGGGGCGCGGGAAACACTGAAGCTTTCTTT
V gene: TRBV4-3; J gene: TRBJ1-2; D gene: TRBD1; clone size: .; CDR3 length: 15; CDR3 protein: CASSQLGGFSYGYTF; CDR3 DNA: TGCGCCAGCAGCCAGTTAGGGGGCTTTTCCTATGGCTACACCTTC
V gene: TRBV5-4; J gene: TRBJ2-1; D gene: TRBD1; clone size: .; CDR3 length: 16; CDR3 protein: CASSLAPGQGSNEQFF; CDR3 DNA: TGTGCCAGCAGCTTGGCCCCGGGACAGGGCTCTAATGAGCAGTTCTTC
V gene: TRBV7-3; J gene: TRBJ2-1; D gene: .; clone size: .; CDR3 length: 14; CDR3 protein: CASSLFGLTNEQFF; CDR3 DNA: TGTGCCAGCAGCTTATTTGGACTCACCAATGAGCAGTTCTTC
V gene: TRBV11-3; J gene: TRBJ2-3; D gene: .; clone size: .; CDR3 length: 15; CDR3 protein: CASSSGRRSQDTQYF; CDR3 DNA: TGTGCCAGCTCTTCCGGACGGAGATCACAAGATACGCAGTATTTT
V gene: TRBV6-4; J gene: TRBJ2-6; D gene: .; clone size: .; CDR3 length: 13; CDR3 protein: CASSAIGANVLTF; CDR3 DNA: TGTGCCAGCAGTGCGATTGGGGCCAACGTCCTGACTTTC
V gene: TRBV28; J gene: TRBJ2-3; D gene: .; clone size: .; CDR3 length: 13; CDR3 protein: CASSLWEGDTQYF; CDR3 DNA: TGTGCCAGCAGTTTATGGGAGGGAGATACGCAGTATTTT
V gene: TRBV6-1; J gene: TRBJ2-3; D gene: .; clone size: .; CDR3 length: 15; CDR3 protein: CASSETARTTDTQYF; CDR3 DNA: TGTGCCAGCAGTGAGACGGCACGGACCACAGATACGCAGTATTTT
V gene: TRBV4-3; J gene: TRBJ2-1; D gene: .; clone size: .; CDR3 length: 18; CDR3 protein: CASSQSHAADPIYNEQFF; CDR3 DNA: TGCGCCAGCAGCCAGTCACATGCTGCCGATCCTATCTACAATGAGCAGTTCTTC
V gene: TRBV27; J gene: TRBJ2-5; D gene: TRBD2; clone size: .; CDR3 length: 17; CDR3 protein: CASSHWRLAELPETQYF; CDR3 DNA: TGTGCCAGCAGTCATTGGCGTCTAGCGGAGTTGCCAGAGACCCAGTACTTC
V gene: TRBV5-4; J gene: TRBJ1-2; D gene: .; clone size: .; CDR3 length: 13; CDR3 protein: CASSLGALWGYTF; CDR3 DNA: TGTGCCAGCAGCTTGGGAGCGTTATGGGGCTACACCTTC
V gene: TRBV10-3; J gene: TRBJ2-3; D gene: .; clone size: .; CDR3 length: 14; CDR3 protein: CAISRRDSTDTQYF; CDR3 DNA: TGTGCCATCAGTCGCCGGGACTCCACAGATACGCAGTATTTT
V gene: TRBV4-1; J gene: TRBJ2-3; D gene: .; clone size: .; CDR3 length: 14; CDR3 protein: CASSPLGRLDTQYF; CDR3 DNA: TGCGCCAGCAGCCCGCTGGGAAGGTTAGATACGCAGTATTTT
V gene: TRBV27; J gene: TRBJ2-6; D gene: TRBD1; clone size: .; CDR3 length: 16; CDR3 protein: CASRTGQTSGANVLTF; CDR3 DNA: TGTGCCAGCAGGACGGGACAGACTTCTGGGGCCAACGTCCTGACTTTC
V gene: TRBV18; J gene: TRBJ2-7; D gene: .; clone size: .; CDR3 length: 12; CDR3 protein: CASSVAGAEQYF; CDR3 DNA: TGTGCCAGCTCAGTAGCAGGGGCCGAGCAGTACTTC
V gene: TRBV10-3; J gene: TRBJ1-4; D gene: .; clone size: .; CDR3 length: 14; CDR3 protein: CAISQNFEGEKLFF; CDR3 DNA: TGTGCCATCAGCCAGAATTTCGAAGGAGAAAAACTGTTTTTT
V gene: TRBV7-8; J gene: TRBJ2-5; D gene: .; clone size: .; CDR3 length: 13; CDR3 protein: CASSRGLQETQYF; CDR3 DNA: TGTGCCAGCAGCCGCGGACTACAAGAGACCCAGTACTTC
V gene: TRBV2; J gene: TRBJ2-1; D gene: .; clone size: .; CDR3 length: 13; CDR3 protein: CASNRDGSWGQFF; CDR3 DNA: TGTGCCAGCAATCGTGACGGCAGCTGGGGGCAGTTCTTC
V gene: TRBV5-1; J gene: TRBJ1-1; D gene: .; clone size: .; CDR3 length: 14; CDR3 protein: CASSFGSGDTEAFF; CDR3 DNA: TGCGCCAGCAGTTTTGGGTCGGGGGACACTGAAGCTTTCTTT
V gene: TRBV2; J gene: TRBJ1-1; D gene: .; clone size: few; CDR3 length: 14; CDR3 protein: CASSALPGDTEAFF; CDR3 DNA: TGTGCCAGCAGCGCCCTTCCCGGGGACACTGAAGCTTTCTTT
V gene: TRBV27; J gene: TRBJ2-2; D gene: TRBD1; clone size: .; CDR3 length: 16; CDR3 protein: CASSFSTGGRTGELFF; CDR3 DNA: TGTGCCAGCAGTTTTTCGACAGGGGGAAGAACCGGGGAGCTGTTTTTT
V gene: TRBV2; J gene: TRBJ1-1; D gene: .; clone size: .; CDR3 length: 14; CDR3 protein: CASTPAPTATEAFF; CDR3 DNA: TGTGCCAGCACCCCGGCCCCCACGGCCACTGAAGCTTTCTTT
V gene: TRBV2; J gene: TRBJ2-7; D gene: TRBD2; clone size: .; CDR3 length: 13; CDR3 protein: CARGLAGGYEQYF; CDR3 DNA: TGTGCCAGGGGACTAGCGGGAGGCTACGAGCAGTACTTC
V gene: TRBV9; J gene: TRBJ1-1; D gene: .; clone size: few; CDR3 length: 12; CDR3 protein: CASSVGGGLAFF; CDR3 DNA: TGTGCCAGCAGCGTAGGAGGCGGGTTGGCTTTCTTT
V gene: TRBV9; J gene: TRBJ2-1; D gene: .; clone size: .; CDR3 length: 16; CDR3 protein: CASSGAVGGGAGEQFF; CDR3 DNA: TGTGCCAGCAGCGGAGCGGTTGGAGGGGGCGCGGGTGAGCAGTTCTTC
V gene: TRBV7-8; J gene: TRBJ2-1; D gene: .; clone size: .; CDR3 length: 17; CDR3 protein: CASSFGAGGPTYNEQFF; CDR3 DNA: TGTGCCAGCAGCTTCGGGGCGGGCGGGCCAACCTACAATGAGCAGTTCTTC
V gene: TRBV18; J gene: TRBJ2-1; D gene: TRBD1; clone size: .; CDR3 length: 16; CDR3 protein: CASSPQGTGAYNEQFF; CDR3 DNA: TGTGCCAGCTCACCACAGGGGACAGGGGCTTACAATGAGCAGTTCTTC
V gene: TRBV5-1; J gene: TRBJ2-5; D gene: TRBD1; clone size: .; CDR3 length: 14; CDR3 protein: CASSLLQGEETQYF; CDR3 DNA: TGCGCCAGCAGCCTCTTACAGGGGGAAGAGACCCAGTACTTC
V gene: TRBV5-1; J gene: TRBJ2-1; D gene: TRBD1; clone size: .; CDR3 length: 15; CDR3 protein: CASSSGTAHGNEQFF; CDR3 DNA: TGCGCCAGCAGCTCTGGGACAGCCCATGGTAATGAGCAGTTCTTC
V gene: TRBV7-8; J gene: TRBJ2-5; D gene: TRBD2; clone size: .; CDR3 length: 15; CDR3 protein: CASSLSGTAQETQYF; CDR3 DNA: TGTGCCAGCAGCCTAAGCGGGACGGCACAAGAGACCCAGTACTTC
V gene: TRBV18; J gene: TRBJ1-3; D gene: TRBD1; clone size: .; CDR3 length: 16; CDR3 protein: CASSPNLDRAGNTIYF; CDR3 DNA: TGTGCCAGCTCGCCCAACTTAGACAGGGCTGGAAACACCATATATTTT
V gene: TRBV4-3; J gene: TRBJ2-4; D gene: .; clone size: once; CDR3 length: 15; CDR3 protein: CASSQDWGASAIQYF; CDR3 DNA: TGCGCCAGCAGCCAAGATTGGGGGGCCAGCGCGATTCAGTACTTC